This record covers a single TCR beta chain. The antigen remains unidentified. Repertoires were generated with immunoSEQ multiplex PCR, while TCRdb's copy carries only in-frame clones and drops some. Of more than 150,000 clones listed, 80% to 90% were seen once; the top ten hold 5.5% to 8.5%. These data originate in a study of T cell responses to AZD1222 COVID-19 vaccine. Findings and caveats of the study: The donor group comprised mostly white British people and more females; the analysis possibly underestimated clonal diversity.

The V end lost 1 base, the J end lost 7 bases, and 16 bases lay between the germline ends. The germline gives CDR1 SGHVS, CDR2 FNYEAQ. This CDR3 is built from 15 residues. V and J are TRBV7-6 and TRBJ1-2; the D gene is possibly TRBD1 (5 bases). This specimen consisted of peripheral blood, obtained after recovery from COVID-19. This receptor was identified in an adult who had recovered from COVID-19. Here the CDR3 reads CASSLGAGANSGYTF. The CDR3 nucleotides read TGTGCCAGCAGCTTAGGAGCTGGGGCGAACAGTGGCTACACCTTC.